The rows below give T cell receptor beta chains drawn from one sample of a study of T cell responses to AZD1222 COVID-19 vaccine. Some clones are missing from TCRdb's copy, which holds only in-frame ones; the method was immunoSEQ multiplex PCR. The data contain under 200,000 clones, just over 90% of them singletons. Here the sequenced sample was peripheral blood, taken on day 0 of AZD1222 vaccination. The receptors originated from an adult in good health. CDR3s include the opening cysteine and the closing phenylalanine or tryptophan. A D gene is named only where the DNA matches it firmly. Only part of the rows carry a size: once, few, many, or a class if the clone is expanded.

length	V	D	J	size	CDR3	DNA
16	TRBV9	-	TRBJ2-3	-	CASSVGGRGKADTQYF	TGTGCCAGCAGCGTAGGTGGACGGGGGAAGGCAGATACGCAGTATTTT
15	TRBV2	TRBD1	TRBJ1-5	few	CASSGVGQGFGPQHF	TGTGCCAGCAGTGGGGTTGGACAGGGCTTCGGGCCCCAGCATTTT
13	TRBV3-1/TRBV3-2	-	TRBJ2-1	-	CASSQGASDEQFF	TGTGCCAGCAGCCAAGGGGCTAGCGATGAGCAGTTCTTC
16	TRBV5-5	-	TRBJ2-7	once	CASSLATGSTSYEQYF	TGTGCCAGCAGCTTGGCAACAGGGAGCACCTCCTACGAGCAGTACTTC
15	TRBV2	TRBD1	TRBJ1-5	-	CASSAGQVGYQPQHF	TGTGCCAGCAGCGCTGGACAGGTTGGGTATCAGCCCCAGCATTTT
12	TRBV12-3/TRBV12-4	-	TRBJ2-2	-	CASSWKSGELFF	TGTGCCAGCAGTTGGAAGTCCGGGGAGCTGTTTTTT
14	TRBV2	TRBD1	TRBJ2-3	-	CASSGQGPTDTQYF	TGTGCCAGCAGTGGACAGGGGCCCACAGATACGCAGTATTTT
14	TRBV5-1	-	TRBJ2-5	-	CASRPYAAEETQYF	TGCGCCAGCAGACCGTATGCGGCCGAGGAGACCCAGTACTTC
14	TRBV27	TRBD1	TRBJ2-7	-	CASSSGTGGYEQYF	TGTGCCAGCAGTTCCGGGACAGGGGGCTACGAGCAGTACTTC
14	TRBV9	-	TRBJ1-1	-	CASSVGSMNTEAFF	TGTGCCAGCAGCGTAGGTTCCATGAACACTGAAGCTTTCTTT
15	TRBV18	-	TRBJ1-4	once	CASSPRQATNEKLFF	TGTGCCAGCTCACCACGACAGGCAACTAATGAAAAACTGTTTTTT